This TCR beta chain was recorded in a study of blood T cells in healthy people across ages. A second roughly 6 to 12 cycle PCR used barcoded and J-beta primers. Via MiXCR, TCRdb re-called the 5' RACE reads, giving one row per CDR3 protein. Of roughly 930,000 distinct CDR3 sequences in the sample, under 50% were seen once. This clonotype has more than one count but fewer than ten. One end of the junction does not line up with germline, which may come from a read error. The specimen sequenced was blood. The receptor comes from a young man in good health.

The CDR3 region has the DNA TGTGCCAGCAGTCGCGACAGGAACCCCGGGGAGCTGTTTTTT. It encodes CASSRDRNPGELFF. The rearrangement links TRBV6-6 to TRBJ2-2; a possible D gene is TRBD1 (6 bases). CDR1 is MNHNY, CDR2 SVGAGI, per germline (reference sequence). This CDR3 contains 14 residues.